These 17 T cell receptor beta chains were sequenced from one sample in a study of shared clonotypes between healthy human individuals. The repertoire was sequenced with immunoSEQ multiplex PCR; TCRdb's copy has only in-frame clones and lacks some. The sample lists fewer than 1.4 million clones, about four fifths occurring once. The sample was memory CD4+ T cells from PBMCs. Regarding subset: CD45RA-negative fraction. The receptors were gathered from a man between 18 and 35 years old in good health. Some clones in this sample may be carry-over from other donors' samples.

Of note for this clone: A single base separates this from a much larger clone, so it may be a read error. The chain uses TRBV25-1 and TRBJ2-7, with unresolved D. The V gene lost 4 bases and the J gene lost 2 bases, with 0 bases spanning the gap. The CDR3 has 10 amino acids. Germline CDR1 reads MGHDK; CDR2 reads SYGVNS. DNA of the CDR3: TGTGCCAGCAGTGCCTACGAGCAGTACTTC. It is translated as CASSAYEQYF.

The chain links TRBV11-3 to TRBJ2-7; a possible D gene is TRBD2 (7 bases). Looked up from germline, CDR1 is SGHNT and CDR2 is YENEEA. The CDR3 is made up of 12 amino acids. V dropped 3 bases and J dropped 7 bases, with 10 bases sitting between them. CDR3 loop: CASSLGGREQYF. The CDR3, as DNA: TGTGCCAGCAGCTTGGGGGGGCGAGAGCAGTACTTC.

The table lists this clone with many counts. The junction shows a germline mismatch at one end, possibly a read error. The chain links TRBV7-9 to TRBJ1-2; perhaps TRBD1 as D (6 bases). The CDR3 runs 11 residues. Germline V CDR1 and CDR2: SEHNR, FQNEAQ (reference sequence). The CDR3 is CASSLGGAGAF. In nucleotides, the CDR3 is TGTGCCAGCAGCTTAGGCGGCGCAGGGGCCTTC.

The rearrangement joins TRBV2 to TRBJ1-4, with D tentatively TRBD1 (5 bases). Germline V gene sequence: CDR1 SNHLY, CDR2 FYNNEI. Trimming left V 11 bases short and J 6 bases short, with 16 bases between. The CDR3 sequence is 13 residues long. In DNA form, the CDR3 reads TGTGCCTCTCTGCGGGGCTCCTATGAAAAACTGTTTTTT. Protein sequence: CASLRGSYEKLFF.

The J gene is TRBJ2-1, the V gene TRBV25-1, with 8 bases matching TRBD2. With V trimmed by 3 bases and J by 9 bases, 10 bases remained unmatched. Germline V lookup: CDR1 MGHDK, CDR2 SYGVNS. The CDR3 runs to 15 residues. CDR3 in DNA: TGTGCCAGCAGTGAGCTAAGCGGGAGTCCCCCTGAGCAGTTCTTC. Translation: CASSELSGSPPEQFF.

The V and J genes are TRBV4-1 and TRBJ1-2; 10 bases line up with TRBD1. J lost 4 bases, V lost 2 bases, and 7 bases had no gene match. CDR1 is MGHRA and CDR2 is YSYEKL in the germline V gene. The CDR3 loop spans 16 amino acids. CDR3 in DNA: TGCGCCAGCAGCCAACCTCCGGGACAGGGGTTCTATGGCTACACCTTC. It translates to CASSQPPGQGFYGYTF.

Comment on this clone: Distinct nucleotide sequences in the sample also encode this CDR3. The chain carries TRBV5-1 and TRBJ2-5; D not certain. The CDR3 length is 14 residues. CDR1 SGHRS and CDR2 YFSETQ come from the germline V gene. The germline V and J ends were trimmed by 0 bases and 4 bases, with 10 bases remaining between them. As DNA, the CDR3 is TGCGCCAGCAGCTTGGAAGGGCTGGGAGAGACCCAGTACTTC. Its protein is CASSLEGLGETQYF.

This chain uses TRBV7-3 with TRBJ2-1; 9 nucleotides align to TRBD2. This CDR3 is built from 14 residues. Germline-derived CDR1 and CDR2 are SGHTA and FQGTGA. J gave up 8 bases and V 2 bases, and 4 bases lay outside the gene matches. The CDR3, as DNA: TGTGCCAGCAGCTTATGGGGCGGGAGGGATGAGCAGTTCTTC. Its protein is CASSLWGGRDEQFF.

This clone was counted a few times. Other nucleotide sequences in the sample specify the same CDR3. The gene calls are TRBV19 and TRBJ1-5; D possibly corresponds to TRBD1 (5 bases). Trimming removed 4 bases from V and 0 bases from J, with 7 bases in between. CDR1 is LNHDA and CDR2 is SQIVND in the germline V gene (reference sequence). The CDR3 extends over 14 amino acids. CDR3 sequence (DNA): TGTGCCAGTAGTAGGACATATAGCAATCAGCCCCAGCATTTT. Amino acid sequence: CASSRTYSNQPQHF.

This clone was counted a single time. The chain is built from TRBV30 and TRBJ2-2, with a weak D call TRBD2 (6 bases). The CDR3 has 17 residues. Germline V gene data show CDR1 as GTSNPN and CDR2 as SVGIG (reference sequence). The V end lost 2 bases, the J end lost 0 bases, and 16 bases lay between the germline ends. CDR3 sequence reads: CAWSTGSGASNTGELFF. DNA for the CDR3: TGTGCCTGGAGTACGGGTAGCGGAGCCTCGAACACCGGGGAGCTGTTTTTT.

CDR3 region: CASNSEGGRADTQYF. For the CDR3, the DNA is TGTGCCAGCAACTCAGAGGGAGGTCGGGCAGATACGCAGTATTTT. V gene TRBV2 combines with J gene TRBJ2-3, with D perhaps matching TRBD2 (6 bases). V lost 7 bases and J lost 4, with 18 bases in between. Per the germline V gene, CDR1 is SNHLY and CDR2 is FYNNEI. The CDR3 covers 15 residues.

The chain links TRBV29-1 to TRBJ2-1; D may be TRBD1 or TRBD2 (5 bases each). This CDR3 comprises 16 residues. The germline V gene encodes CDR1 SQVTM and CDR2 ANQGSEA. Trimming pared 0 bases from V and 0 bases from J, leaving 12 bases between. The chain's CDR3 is CSVEEGTASSYNEQFF. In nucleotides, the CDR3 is TGCAGCGTTGAAGAGGGGACGGCAAGCTCCTACAATGAGCAGTTCTTC.

The CDR3 is CASSYSGTIGSGGYTF. CDR3 bases: TGTGCCAGCAGTTACTCAGGGACGATCGGTTCGGGCGGCTACACCTTC. J is TRBJ1-2 and V is TRBV6-5; possibly TRBD1 for D (5 bases). V shed 0 bases and J shed 8 bases, with 19 bases lying between them. The CDR3 consists of 16 residues. CDR1 and CDR2 (germline): MNHEY, SVGAGI.

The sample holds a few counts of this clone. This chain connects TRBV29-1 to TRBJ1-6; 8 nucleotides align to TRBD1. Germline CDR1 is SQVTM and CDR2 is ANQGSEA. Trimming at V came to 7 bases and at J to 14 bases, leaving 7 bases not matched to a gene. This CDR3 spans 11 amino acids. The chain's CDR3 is CSGGETGALHF. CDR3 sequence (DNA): TGCAGCGGGGGGGAGACAGGGGCCCTCCACTTT.

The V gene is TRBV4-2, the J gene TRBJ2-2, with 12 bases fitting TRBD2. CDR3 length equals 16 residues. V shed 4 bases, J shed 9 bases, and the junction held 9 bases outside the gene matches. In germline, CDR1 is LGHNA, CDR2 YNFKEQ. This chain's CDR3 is CASSPRLAGEVRELFF. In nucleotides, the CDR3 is TGTGCCAGCAGCCCAAGACTAGCGGGAGAGGTCCGGGAGCTGTTTTTT.

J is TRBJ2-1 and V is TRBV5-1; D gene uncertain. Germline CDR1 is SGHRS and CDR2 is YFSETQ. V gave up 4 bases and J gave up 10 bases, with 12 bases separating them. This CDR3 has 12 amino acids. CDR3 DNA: TGCGCCAGCAGCCGGGCCGGCAGCGAGCAGTTCTTC. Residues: CASSRAGSEQFF.

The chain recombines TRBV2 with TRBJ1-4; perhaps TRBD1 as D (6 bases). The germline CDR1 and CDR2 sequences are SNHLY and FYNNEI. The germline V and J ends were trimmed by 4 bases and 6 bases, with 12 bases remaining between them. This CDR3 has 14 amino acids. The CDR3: CASSGTGRHEKLFF. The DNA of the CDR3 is TGTGCCAGCAGTGGAACAGGGCGCCATGAAAAACTGTTTTTT.